One and the same sample provided the 15 T cell receptor beta chains below, sequenced in a study of blood T cell repertoires in COVID-19. Produced via immunoSEQ multiplex PCR; TCRdb's table is partial and in-frame only. The data contain around 81,000 clones, roughly 86% of them singletons. Input material: peripheral blood. These receptors all stem from a human donor in a cohort sampled during active COVID-19.

The chain joins TRBV4-1 to TRBJ2-7, with 9 bases lining up with TRBD1. CDR1 is MGHRA, CDR2 YSYEKL, per germline. The CDR3 consists of 16 residues. J gave up 0 bases and V 2 bases, and 5 bases lay outside the gene matches. The CDR3 region has the DNA TGCGCCAGCAGCCAAACACAGGGGGCTGGCTCCTACGAGCAGTACTTC. Translating it yields CASSQTQGAGSYEQYF.

Comment on this clone: The same CDR3 can be traced to other DNA sequences in this sample. The chain recombines TRBV12-3 or TRBV12-4 with TRBJ1-5, with D possibly matching TRBD1 (5 bases). The V and J ends lost 5 bases and 4 bases respectively, with 9 bases between them. This CDR3 region has 13 residues. This chain's CDR3 is CASSRQGNQPQHF. The CDR3 nucleotides are TGTGCCAGCAGTCGGCAGGGAAATCAGCCCCAGCATTTT.

The CDR3 DNA sequence: TGTGCCAGCAGCCCGGGACAGGGGGCGAATGGCTACACCTTC. It specifies CASSPGQGANGYTF. V gene TRBV2 combines with J gene TRBJ1-2; 12 bases agree with TRBD1. Germline V gives CDR1 SNHLY, CDR2 FYNNEI. Trimming took 6 bases from V and 6 from J; bases not matched to a gene: 5. The CDR3 runs to 14 residues. Using reference TRBV2 and TRBJ1-2 for the parts outside the CDR3, the full variable domain is EPEVTQTPSHQVTQMGQEVILRCVPISNHLYFYWYRQILGQKVEFLVSFYNNEISEKSEIFDDQFSVERPDGSNFTLKIRSTKLEDSAMYFCASSPGQGANGYTFGSGTRLTVV.

The J gene is TRBJ2-6, the V gene TRBV6-5; D unresolved. From germline, CDR1 is MNHEY and CDR2 SVGAGI. The CDR3 loop spans 15 amino acids. Trimming removed 5 bases from V and 2 bases from J, with 10 bases in between. The CDR3 protein is CASSLPPAGANVLTF. For the CDR3, the DNA is TGTGCCAGCAGTCTCCCCCCTGCTGGGGCCAACGTCCTGACTTTC.

Only a few counts were recorded for this clone. The rearrangement links TRBV29-1 to TRBJ1-2; D unresolved. V was shortened by 7 bases and J by 6 bases, with 18 bases between the two germline ends. CDR3 length equals 13 residues. The V gene's germline CDR1 is SQVTM and CDR2 ANQGSEA. This CDR3 is CSAEGLGRDGYTF. CDR3 nucleotide sequence: TGCAGCGCCGAGGGCTTGGGGAGGGATGGCTACACCTTC.

The chain combines TRBV7-8 with TRBJ2-3; 8 nucleotides align to TRBD1. The ends lost 5 bases at V and 4 bases at J; junction bases unmatched: 14. The CDR3 is 17 amino acids. Germline lookup yields CDR1 SGHVS and CDR2 FQNEAQ. The CDR3 sequence is CASSKGSDRGKADTQYF. The CDR3 region has the DNA TGTGCCAGCAGCAAGGGGTCCGACAGGGGTAAAGCAGATACGCAGTATTTT.

Only a few counts were recorded for this clone. J is TRBJ1-5 and V is TRBV7-3, with 8 nucleotides matching TRBD1. The CDR3 runs to 18 residues. The V segment lost 2 bases and the J segment 2 bases; nucleotides outside the gene matches: 11. Looked up from germline, CDR1 is SGHTA and CDR2 is FQGTGA. CDR3 DNA sequence: TGTGCCAGCAGCTTATTTGACAGGGGTTTTCGGGGCAATCAGCCCCAGCATTTT. The encoded protein is CASSLFDRGFRGNQPQHF.

This clone was detected only once. The chain uses TRBV3-1 (or the pseudogene TRBV3-2) and TRBJ1-5; tentatively, D is TRBD1 (5 bases). Germline assignment: CDR1 LGHDT and CDR2 YNNKEL (reference sequence). CDR3 length: 13 amino acids. Trimming took off 3 bases at V and 7 bases at J, with 10 bases between the two ends. The chain's CDR3 is CASSQTGEQPQHF. DNA for the CDR3: TGTGCCAGCAGCCAGACGGGGGAACAGCCCCAGCATTTT.

The V and J genes are TRBV5-1 and TRBJ1-6; 9 bases match TRBD1. Looked up from germline, CDR1 is SGHRS and CDR2 is YFSETQ. The CDR3 runs 14 residues. V dropped 4 bases and J dropped 7; count of bases not matched to a gene: 3. The CDR3 loop reads CASSDRGYNSPLHF. The DNA of the CDR3 is TGCGCCAGCAGCGACAGGGGGTACAATTCACCCCTCCACTTT. The full variable domain, its missing parts supplied by reference TRBV5-1 and TRBJ1-6, is KAGVTQTPRYLIKTRGQQVTLSCSPISGHRSVSWYQQTPGQGLQFLFEYFSETQRNKGNFPGRFSGRQFSNSRSEMNVSTLELGDSALYLCASSDRGYNSPLHFGNGTRLTVT.

The rearrangement uses TRBV5-1 and TRBJ1-2; a possible D gene is TRBD1 (6 bases). CDR3 length: 14 amino acids. Germline V gene lookup returns CDR1 SGHRS and CDR2 YFSETQ. V was clipped by 0 bases and J by 5 bases, with 11 bases between them. DNA for the CDR3: TGCGCCAGCAGCTTGGGGTCAGGGGTGTATGGCTACACCTTC. Its translation is CASSLGSGVYGYTF. The full variable domain, rest sourced from reference TRBV5-1 and TRBJ1-2, is KAGVTQTPRYLIKTRGQQVTLSCSPISGHRSVSWYQQTPGQGLQFLFEYFSETQRNKGNFPGRFSGRQFSNSRSEMNVSTLELGDSALYLCASSLGSGVYGYTFGSGTRLTVV.

Only one count was recorded for this clone. The chain combines TRBV6-4 with TRBJ1-4; 7 bases are shared with TRBD1. There are 12 residues in the CDR3. CDR1 MRHNA and CDR2 SNTAGT come from the germline V gene. In nucleotides, the CDR3 is TGTGACCTGACAGGGACTAATGAAAAACTGTTTTTT. Amino acid sequence: CDLTGTNEKLFF.

This chain connects TRBV5-1 to TRBJ1-6, with D perhaps TRBD1 (5 bases). Germline V lookup: CDR1 SGHRS, CDR2 YFSETQ. The CDR3 has 16 amino acids. V lost 0 bases and J 4 bases, leaving 11 bases between the germline ends. The CDR3: CASSLDGGSYNSPLHF. The CDR3 DNA reads as TGCGCCAGCAGCTTGGACGGGGGATCGTATAATTCACCCCTCCACTTT.

The chain carries TRBV6-6 and TRBJ1-1; possibly TRBD1 for D (5 bases). Trimming stripped 4 bases from V and 6 bases from J, with 15 bases between. The CDR3 has 14 residues. CDR1 and CDR2 from the germline V gene are MNHNY and SVGAGI (reference sequence). The CDR3 here is CASSSPWQGAEAFF. The CDR3 nucleotides read TGTGCCAGCAGTTCGCCCTGGCAGGGCGCTGAAGCTTTCTTT.

The chain joins TRBV4-1 to TRBJ2-1; a weak D match, TRBD1 (6 bases). The CDR3 loop spans 13 amino acids. V lost 2 bases, J lost 13 bases, and 15 bases lay in between. Germline CDR1 MGHRA, CDR2 YSYEKL. CDR3 sequence: CASSQLGVGGQFF. The DNA of the CDR3 is TGCGCCAGCAGCCAATTAGGTGTAGGGGGTCAGTTCTTC.

V and J are TRBV25-1 and TRBJ1-1, with 7 positions matching TRBD1. After removal of 5 bases from V and 0 bases from J, the junction contained 0 bases not matched to a gene. The CDR3 covers 13 residues. The germline CDR1 and CDR2 sequences are MGHDK and SYGVNS. This CDR3 is CASSTGVNTEAFF. Here the CDR3 DNA reads TGTGCCAGCAGTACAGGGGTGAACACTGAAGCTTTCTTT.